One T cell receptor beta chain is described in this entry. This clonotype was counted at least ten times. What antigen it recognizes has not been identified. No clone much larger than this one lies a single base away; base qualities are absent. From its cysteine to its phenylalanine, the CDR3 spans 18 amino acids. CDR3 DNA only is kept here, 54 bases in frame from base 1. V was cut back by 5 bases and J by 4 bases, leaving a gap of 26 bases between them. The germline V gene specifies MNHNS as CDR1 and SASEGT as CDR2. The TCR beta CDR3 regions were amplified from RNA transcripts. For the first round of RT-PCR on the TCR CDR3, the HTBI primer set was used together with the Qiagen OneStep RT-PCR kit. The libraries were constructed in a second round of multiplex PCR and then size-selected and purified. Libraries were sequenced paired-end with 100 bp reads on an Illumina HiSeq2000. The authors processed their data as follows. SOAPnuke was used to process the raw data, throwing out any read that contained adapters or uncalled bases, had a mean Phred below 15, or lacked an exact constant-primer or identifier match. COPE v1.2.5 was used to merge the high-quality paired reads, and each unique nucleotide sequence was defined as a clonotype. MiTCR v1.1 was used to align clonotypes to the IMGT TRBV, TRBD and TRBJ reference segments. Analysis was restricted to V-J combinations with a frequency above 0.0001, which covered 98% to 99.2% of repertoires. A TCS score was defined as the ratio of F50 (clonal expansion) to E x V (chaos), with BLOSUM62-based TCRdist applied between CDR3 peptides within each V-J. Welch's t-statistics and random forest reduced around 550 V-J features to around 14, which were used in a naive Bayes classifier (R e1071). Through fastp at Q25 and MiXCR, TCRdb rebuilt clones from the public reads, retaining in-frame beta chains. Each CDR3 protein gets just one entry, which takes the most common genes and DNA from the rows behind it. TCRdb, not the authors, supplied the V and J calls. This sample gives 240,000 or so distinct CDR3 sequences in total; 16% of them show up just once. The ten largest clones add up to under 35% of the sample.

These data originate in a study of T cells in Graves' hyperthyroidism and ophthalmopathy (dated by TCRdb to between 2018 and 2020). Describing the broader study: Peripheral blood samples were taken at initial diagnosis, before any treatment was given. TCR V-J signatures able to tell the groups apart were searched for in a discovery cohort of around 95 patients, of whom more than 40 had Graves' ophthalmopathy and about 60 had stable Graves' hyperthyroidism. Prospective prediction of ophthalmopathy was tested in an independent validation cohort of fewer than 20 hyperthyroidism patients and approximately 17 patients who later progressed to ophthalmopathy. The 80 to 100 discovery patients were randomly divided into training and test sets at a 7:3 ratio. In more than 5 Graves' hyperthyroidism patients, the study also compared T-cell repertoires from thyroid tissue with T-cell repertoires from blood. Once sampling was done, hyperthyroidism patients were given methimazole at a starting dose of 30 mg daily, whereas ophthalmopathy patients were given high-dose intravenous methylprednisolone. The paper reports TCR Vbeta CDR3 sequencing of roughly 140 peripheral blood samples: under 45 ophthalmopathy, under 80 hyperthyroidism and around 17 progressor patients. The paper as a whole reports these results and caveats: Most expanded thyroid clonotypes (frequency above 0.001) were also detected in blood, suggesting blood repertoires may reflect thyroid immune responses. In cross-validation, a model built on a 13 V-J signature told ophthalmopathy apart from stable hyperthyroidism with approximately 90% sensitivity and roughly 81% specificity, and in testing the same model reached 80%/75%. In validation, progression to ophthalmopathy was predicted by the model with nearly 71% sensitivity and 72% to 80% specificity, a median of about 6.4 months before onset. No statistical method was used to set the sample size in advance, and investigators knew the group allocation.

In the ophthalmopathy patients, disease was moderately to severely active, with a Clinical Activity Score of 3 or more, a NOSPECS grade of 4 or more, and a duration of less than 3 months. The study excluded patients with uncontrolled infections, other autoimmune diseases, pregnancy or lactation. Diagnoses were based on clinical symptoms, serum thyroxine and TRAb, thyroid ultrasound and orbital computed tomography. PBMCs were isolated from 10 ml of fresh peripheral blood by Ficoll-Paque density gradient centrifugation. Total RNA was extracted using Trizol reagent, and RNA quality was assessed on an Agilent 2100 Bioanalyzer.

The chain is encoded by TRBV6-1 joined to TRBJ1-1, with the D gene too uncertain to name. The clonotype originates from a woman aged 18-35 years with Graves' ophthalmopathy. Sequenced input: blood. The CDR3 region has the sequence CASSSYEISFLYFTEAFF. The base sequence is TGTGCCAGCAGTTCCTATGAAATATCCTTTTTGTACTTCACTGAAGCTTTCTTT.